Sequencing of this T cell receptor (beta chain) was carried out in a study of response to subunit inactivated influenza vaccine. Regarding the study as a whole: Every seasonal influenza vaccination brings in few new T cells, the authors suggested.

Via MiXCR, TCRdb re-called the RT-PCR reads, giving one row per CDR3 protein. Found here are hundreds of thousands of distinct CDR3 sequences, 7.6% of them singletons; the top ten hold under 15%. With regard to this clonotype: No antigen is known for it.

V was trimmed by 6 bases and J by 4 bases, leaving 15 bases between them. Germline lookup yields CDR1 DFQATT and CDR2 SNEGSKA (reference sequence). The CDR3 has 13 amino acids. This chain uses TRBV20-1 with TRBJ2-5; possibly TRBD1 for D (5 bases). The sequence derives from a man aged 45-69 years who received an inactivated influenza vaccine. Specimen: PBMCs from blood, collected around 25 months after vaccination. This chain's CDR3 is CSASGFSGETQYF. For the CDR3, the DNA is TGCAGTGCATCAGGGTTCTCCGGAGAGACCCAGTACTTC.